Each of the 23 T cell receptor beta chains below was sequenced from the same sample in a study of CD8+ T cells in alopecia areata. RNA was isolated and reverse transcribed to cDNA, the sequencing template. TCRdb's table, derived via immunoSEQ multiplex PCR, lists solely in-frame clones and lacks some. The table lists around 200,000 clones, 64% of them singletons. This sample's treatment: oral pan-JAK inhibitor, 5-10 mg twice daily. The source material was CD4+ T cells sorted from blood, sampled at week 4, from a patient treated with tofacitinib. The receptors here all came from a human donor with alopecia areata.

The chain joins TRBV11-2 to TRBJ2-3, with 7 bases aligning to TRBD1. This CDR3 has 15 residues. Germline V lookup: CDR1 SGHAT, CDR2 FQNNGV. J lost 5 bases, V lost 1 base, and 6 bases had no gene match. CDR3 sequence: CASSLAQGLEDTQYF. CDR3 bases: TGTGCCAGCAGCTTAGCACAGGGGCTGGAAGATACGCAGTATTTT.

The chain's CDR3 is CASTSKTGLLNTEAFF. CDR3 DNA: TGTGCCAGCACCTCGAAGACAGGACTTCTAAACACTGAAGCTTTCTTT. The chain uses TRBV7-9 and TRBJ1-1, with a weak D call TRBD1 (6 bases). Deletions cut 7 bases from V and 2 bases from J, with 20 bases between. Germline V gene lookup returns CDR1 SEHNR and CDR2 FQNEAQ (reference sequence). This CDR3 region has 16 residues.

The V call is TRBV30, the J call TRBJ1-2, with D tentatively TRBD1 (6 bases). The V end lost 1 base, the J end lost 2 bases, and 8 bases lay between the germline ends. The CDR3 length is 13 residues. Germline CDR1 is GTSNPN and CDR2 is SVGIG (reference sequence). Here the CDR3 reads CAWSARGNYGYTF. The CDR3 nucleotides are TGTGCCTGGAGTGCCAGGGGCAACTATGGCTACACCTTC.

The chain employs TRBV30 and TRBJ2-7, with a weak D call TRBD2 (6 bases). The CDR3 is made up of 14 amino acids. The germline CDR1 and CDR2 sequences are GTSNPN and SVGIG (reference sequence). V lost 0 bases and J 6 bases, leaving 15 bases between the germline ends. CDR3: CAWSVGTTGVEQYF. The CDR3 bases are TGTGCCTGGAGTGTAGGGACGACGGGAGTCGAGCAGTACTTC.

This chain joins TRBV7-2 and TRBJ2-7; 7 bases match TRBD1. The junction had 7 bases not matched to a gene; V was cut back by 4 bases and J by 4 bases. Germline loops: CDR1 SGHTA, CDR2 FQGNSA. The CDR3 runs 14 residues. CDR3 DNA: TGTGCCAGCAGCTCTAAGGGGGCGCGGTACGAGCAGTACTTC. As protein: CASSSKGARYEQYF.

CDR3 in amino acids: CSVATGQLHYEQYF. The CDR3 DNA reads as TGCAGCGTGGCGACGGGGCAGCTCCATTACGAGCAGTACTTC. The chain combines TRBV29-1 with TRBJ2-7, with D perhaps matching TRBD1 or TRBD2 (5 bases each). Germline CDR1 and CDR2: SQVTM and ANQGSEA. The length of the CDR3 is 14 residues. V gave up 6 bases and J gave up 4 bases, with 19 bases separating them.

This clone was detected only once. The rearrangement joins TRBV9 to TRBJ1-4, with TRBD1 identical over 7 bases. This CDR3 region has 14 residues. The trim removed 4 bases at V and 2 bases at J, leaving 2 bases unmatched. Germline assignment: CDR1 SGDLS and CDR2 YYNGEE. The CDR3 DNA is TGTGCCAGCAGCCCAGGGGGGACTAATGAAAAACTGTTTTTT. It translates to CASSPGGTNEKLFF.

The chain joins TRBV29-1 to TRBJ2-7; TRBD1 matches 9 bases. V lost 6 bases and J lost 4; bases outside the gene matches: 10. Per germline, CDR1 SQVTM and CDR2 ANQGSEA. This CDR3 is 14 amino acids long. The CDR3 bases are TGCAGCGTGAAGGGACAGGGAGGAGGGTACGAGCAGTACTTC. It translates to CSVKGQGGGYEQYF.

This clone was seen a few times. V and J are TRBV6-1 and TRBJ1-2; D unresolved. The length of the CDR3 is 14 residues. Trimming removed 2 bases from V and 3 bases from J, with 10 bases in between. CDR1 and CDR2 from the germline V gene are MNHNS and SASEGT. The CDR3 DNA reads as TGTGCCAGCAGTGAACACCGGGCCGACTATGGCTACACCTTC. Its protein is CASSEHRADYGYTF.

The chain has TRBV29-1 and TRBJ2-7, with D unclear. The CDR3 contains 11 residues. Germline V CDR1 and CDR2: SQVTM, ANQGSEA. V lost 7 bases and J 7 bases, leaving 14 bases between the germline ends. CDR3 nucleotides: TGCAGCGCCGCCCAGGCCTCTGAGCAGTACTTC. The encoded protein is CSAAQASEQYF.

The chain uses TRBV30 and TRBJ2-3; 9 nucleotides line up with TRBD2. Per the germline V gene, CDR1 is GTSNPN and CDR2 is SVGIG (reference sequence). The CDR3 runs 15 residues. The V gene end was trimmed by 5 bases and the J gene end by 2 bases; junction bases not matched to a gene: 8. This CDR3 reads CAWGISGGSTDTQYF. As DNA, the CDR3 is TGTGCCTGGGGTATTAGCGGGGGCTCCACAGATACGCAGTATTTT.

This clone has only one observation. The J gene is TRBJ2-7, the V gene TRBV4-2; 12 positions agree with TRBD2. The CDR3 totals 15 residues. The germline V gene has CDR1 LGHNA and CDR2 YNFKEQ. Trimming removed 1 base from V and 5 bases from J; junction bases left unmatched: 3. In nucleotides, the CDR3 is TGTGCCAGCAGCCAAGGGGCTAGCGGGGGGGACGAGCAGTACTTC. Translating it yields CASSQGASGGDEQYF.

The chain employs TRBV25-1 and TRBJ2-3; D might be TRBD1 (5 bases). The V and J ends lost 3 bases and 2 bases respectively, with 15 bases between them. Germline assignment: CDR1 MGHDK and CDR2 SYGVNS. The CDR3 contains 16 residues. The DNA for the CDR3 is TGTGCCAGCAGTGAGTGCGACAGACGACCCACAGATACGCAGTATTTT. Its translation is CASSECDRRPTDTQYF.

V gene TRBV5-4 combines with J gene TRBJ1-1; D is ambiguous. The CDR3 has 16 amino acids. With 0 bases removed from V and 1 base from J, the gap between germline ends came to 13 bases. CDR1 is SGHNT and CDR2 is YYREEE in the germline V gene (reference sequence). This chain's CDR3 is CASSLAGPRWNTEAFF. The CDR3 DNA reads as TGTGCCAGCAGCTTGGCCGGCCCCAGGTGGAACACTGAAGCTTTCTTT. Filled out from reference TRBV5-4 and TRBJ1-1, the complete variable domain reads ETGVTQSPTHLIKTRGQQVTLRCSSQSGHNTVSWYQQALGQGPQFIFQYYREEENGRGNFPPRFSGLQFPNYSSELNVNALELDDSALYLCASSLAGPRWNTEAFFGQGTRLTVV.

V usage is TRBV5-1 and J usage is TRBJ1-3; D ambiguous. V shed 0 bases and J shed 0 bases, with 7 bases lying between them. Germline V gene sequence: CDR1 SGHRS, CDR2 YFSETQ. This CDR3 region has 15 residues. The CDR3 DNA sequence: TGCGCCAGCAGCTTGGGAGGAGGCTCTGGAAACACCATATATTTT. This codes for CASSLGGGSGNTIYF.

Concerning this clone itself: Other nucleotide sequences from this sample produce the same CDR3. The chain couples TRBV11-2 to TRBJ1-5; D unclear. Germline assignment: CDR1 SGHAT and CDR2 FQNNGV. CDR3 size: 13 residues. V gave up 1 base and J gave up 4 bases, with 5 bases separating them. The CDR3 DNA reads TGTGCCAGCAGCTTAGGAAGTAATCAGCCCCAGCATTTT. Encoded protein: CASSLGSNQPQHF. Full variable domain (missing parts from reference TRBV11-2 and TRBJ1-5): EAGVAQSPRYKIIEKRQSVAFWCNPISGHATLYWYQQILGQGPKLLIQFQNNGVVDDSQLPKDRFSAERLKGVDSTLKIQPAKLEDSAVYLCASSLGSNQPQHFGDGTRLSIL.

This chain joins TRBV5-4 and TRBJ2-1, with D possibly being TRBD1 (5 bases). CDR1 SGHNT and CDR2 YYREEE come from the germline V gene (reference sequence). CDR3 length: 13 residues. Trimming took 4 bases from V and 5 from J, leaving 10 bases between them. CDR3 in amino acids: CASSPDRNNEQFF. CDR3 nucleotides: TGTGCCAGCAGCCCCGACAGAAACAATGAGCAGTTCTTC.

The CDR3 DNA is TGTGCCAGCAGCCAAGATAGGGCGGGGGGCCAGAGTACGCAGTATTTT. It is translated as CASSQDRAGGQSTQYF. J is TRBJ2-3 and V is TRBV4-2, with 8 bases fitting TRBD2. The V segment lost 0 bases and the J segment 8 bases; nucleotides outside the gene matches: 10. Per germline, CDR1 LGHNA and CDR2 YNFKEQ. This CDR3 spans 16 amino acids.

The chain recombines TRBV29-1 with TRBJ2-3, with TRBD1 matching 7 bases. The CDR3 is made up of 12 amino acids. V was clipped by 8 bases and J by 3 bases; unmatched bases: 5. Per the germline V gene, CDR1 is SQVTM and CDR2 is ANQGSEA. CDR3 bases: TGCAGCATCGGGGACAGAACAGATACGCAGTATTTT. It specifies CSIGDRTDTQYF.

The chain is built from TRBV5-6 and TRBJ2-7; no clear D. V lost 0 bases and J 5 bases, leaving 3 bases between the germline ends. The CDR3 is made up of 11 amino acids. Looked up from germline, CDR1 is SGHDT and CDR2 is YYEEEE. The CDR3 sequence: CASSLDHEQYF. The CDR3 coding sequence is TGTGCCAGCAGCTTGGACCACGAGCAGTACTTC.

The gene calls are TRBV19 and TRBJ1-5, with a weak D call TRBD1 (6 bases). The CDR3 runs to 16 residues. Germline CDR1 LNHDA, CDR2 SQIVND (reference sequence). Trimming pared 3 bases from V and 3 bases from J, leaving 15 bases between. CDR3 protein: CASSIRDTTPNQPQHF. The CDR3 DNA is TGTGCCAGTAGTATCCGGGACACCACCCCCAATCAGCCCCAGCATTTT.

This chain connects TRBV18 to TRBJ1-1; D remains ambiguous. Germline lookup yields CDR1 KGHSH and CDR2 LQKENI. V was shortened by 3 bases and J by 0 bases, with 8 bases between the two germline ends. The CDR3 loop spans 14 amino acids. The DNA for the CDR3 is TGTGCCAGCTCACCGAAACAGATGAACACTGAAGCTTTCTTT. Protein product: CASSPKQMNTEAFF.

Points on this clone: Distinct nucleotide sequences in the sample also encode this CDR3. The chain carries TRBV27 and TRBJ2-3, with D maybe TRBD1 (5 bases). The CDR3 contains 14 residues. Germline V gene sequence: CDR1 MNHEY, CDR2 SMNVEV (reference sequence). Trimming took off 3 bases at V and 4 bases at J, with 11 bases between the two ends. CDR3 protein: CASSLGLPPDTQYF. In DNA, the CDR3 is TGTGCCAGCAGTTTGGGGCTCCCCCCAGATACGCAGTATTTT.